The 31 T cell receptor beta chains reported below all come from one sample, sequenced in a study of STAT5B mutations in CD4+ large granular lymphocyte leukemia. Only in-frame clones appear in the TCRdb table, and some are missing; sequencing was by immunoSEQ multiplex PCR. The data show about 3,900 clones, roughly 79% seen once. The source material was PBMCs. These receptors were taken from a man aged 60-69 years with CD4+ T-cell large granular lymphocyte leukemia.

This chain joins TRBV6-5 and TRBJ1-1, with 10 bases identical to TRBD1. Germline values: CDR1 MNHEY, CDR2 SVGAGI. V was pared by 4 bases and J by 4 bases, with 6 bases of the junction left unmatched. The CDR3 is 15 residues long. Written as DNA, the CDR3 is TGTGCCAGCAGTTGGACAGGGGGAGGTGGCACTGAAGCTTTCTTT. Protein: CASSWTGGGGTEAFF.

The chain employs TRBV7-6 and TRBJ2-1; 13 positions match TRBD2. The CDR3 runs to 20 residues. The V segment lost 4 bases and the J segment 5 bases; nucleotides outside the gene matches: 17. Germline loops: CDR1 SGHVS, CDR2 FNYEAQ. This CDR3 is CASSYRPGLAGVSYHNEQFF. The DNA of the CDR3 is TGTGCCAGCAGCTATCGACCCGGACTAGCGGGGGTGTCCTACCACAATGAGCAGTTCTTC. The full variable domain, its missing parts supplied by reference TRBV7-6 and TRBJ2-1, is GAGVSQSPRYKVTKRGQDVALRCDPISGHVSLYWYRQALGQGPEFLTYFNYEAQQDKSGLPNDRFSAERPEGSISTLTIQRTEQRDSAMYRCASSYRPGLAGVSYHNEQFFGPGTRLTVL.

The chain links TRBV4-3 to TRBJ1-2; the match to TRBD1 covers 8 bases. The J segment lost 1 base and the V segment lost 5 bases, leaving 15 bases of the junction unmatched. Germline CDR1 LGHNA, CDR2 YSLEER. The CDR3 covers 18 residues. CDR3: CASSSSWTGRLHNYGYTF. The CDR3 DNA is TGCGCCAGCAGCTCCTCCTGGACAGGGCGGCTCCATAACTATGGCTACACCTTC.

V gene TRBV6-1 combines with J gene TRBJ1-2; no firm D call. The CDR3 loop spans 12 amino acids. V was cut by 2 bases and J by 8 bases, with 9 bases left in between. CDR1 MNHNS and CDR2 SASEGT come from the germline V gene. CDR3: CASSEPSRGYTF. CDR3 nucleotide sequence: TGTGCCAGCAGTGAACCGAGCAGGGGCTACACCTTC.

The genes are TRBV19 and TRBJ1-5; D unclear. The CDR3 loop spans 12 amino acids. Germline loops: CDR1 LNHDA, CDR2 SQIVND (reference sequence). Trimming took 6 bases from V and 4 from J, leaving 7 bases between them. CDR3 residues: CASREKNQPQHF. The CDR3 DNA reads TGTGCCAGTAGGGAGAAGAATCAGCCCCAGCATTTT.

The rearrangement joins TRBV4-3 to TRBJ1-1, with D unclear. The CDR3 sequence is 13 residues long. Germline V gene data show CDR1 as LGHNA and CDR2 as YSLEER. V shed 3 bases and J shed 6 bases, with 11 bases lying between them. The CDR3 protein is CASSHLLGAEAFF. CDR3 DNA: TGCGCCAGCAGCCATCTCCTTGGGGCTGAAGCTTTCTTT.

The CDR3 protein is CASSLQGETQYF. CDR3 bases: TGTGCCAGCAGCCTCCAAGGGGAGACCCAGTACTTC. The genes are TRBV9 and TRBJ2-5; no definite D call. Trimming removed 4 bases from V and 5 bases from J, with 9 bases in between. This CDR3 spans 12 amino acids. From germline, CDR1 is SGDLS and CDR2 YYNGEE.

There are a few counts of this clone. This sequence joins TRBV7-3 and TRBJ1-5, with no clear D. The length of the CDR3 is 11 residues. Germline lookup yields CDR1 SGHTA and CDR2 FQGTGA. Trimming shortened V by 7 bases and J by 4 bases, and 5 bases separated the two germline ends. Here the CDR3 DNA reads TGTGCCAGCAACCCAAATCAGCCCCAGCATTTT. It yields the protein CASNPNQPQHF.

This chain connects TRBV9 to TRBJ1-1; 7 nucleotides agree with TRBD1. V was clipped by 4 bases and J by 1 base; unmatched bases: 4. The CDR3 totals 14 residues. Germline V gene lookup returns CDR1 SGDLS and CDR2 YYNGEE. CDR3 residues: CASSLRGANTEAFF. CDR3 coding DNA: TGTGCCAGCAGCCTCAGGGGGGCGAACACTGAAGCTTTCTTT.

The chain carries TRBV23-1 and TRBJ1-3; no firm D call. TRBV23-1 counts as an open reading frame of uncertain function. The CDR3 runs to 14 residues. V gave up 6 bases and J gave up 0 bases, with 9 bases separating them. CDR3 DNA sequence: TGCGCCAGCAGGGGAGCTTCCTCTGGAAACACCATATATTTT. The encoded protein is CASRGASSGNTIYF.

The chain links TRBV27 to TRBJ2-4; 7 positions agree with TRBD1. V lost 6 bases, J lost 12 bases, and 11 bases stayed unmatched. CDR1 is MNHEY and CDR2 is SMNVEV in the germline V gene (reference sequence). CDR3 size: 13 residues. CDR3 sequence (DNA): TGTGCCAGCAGCACTAACCCTAGACAGGGTCAGTACTTC. Its translation is CASSTNPRQGQYF.

The chain joins TRBV29-1 to TRBJ2-1, with D possibly being TRBD2 (5 bases). The CDR3 length is 13 residues. Between the trimmed V and J ends, which lost 6 bases and 5 bases, there was a span of 14 bases. CDR1 is SQVTM and CDR2 is ANQGSEA in the germline V gene. The CDR3 is CSVRADADNEQFF. The CDR3 nucleotides are TGCAGCGTGAGGGCGGACGCCGACAATGAGCAGTTCTTC.

This chain uses TRBV7-6 with TRBJ2-3, with D unresolved. The V gene lost 1 base and the J gene lost 2 bases, with 7 bases spanning the gap. There are 14 residues in the CDR3. Germline CDR1 and CDR2: SGHVS and FNYEAQ. CDR3 DNA sequence: TGTGCCAGCAGCTTAGGGGCGCTCACAGATACGCAGTATTTT. Its protein product is CASSLGALTDTQYF.

This clone is large (0.1 to 1%) by share. This sequence joins TRBV6-1 and TRBJ1-5, with TRBD1 matching over 8 bases. CDR3 size: 13 residues. Germline CDR1 reads MNHNS; CDR2 reads SASEGT. The V gene end was trimmed by 6 bases and the J gene end by 7 bases; junction bases not matched to a gene: 5. The CDR3 DNA is TGTGCCAGCAGCTCAGGGGGCAGACAGCCCCAGCATTTT. Amino acids: CASSSGGRQPQHF.

The chain employs TRBV10-1 and TRBJ1-4, with TRBD1 as a possible D gene (6 bases). Germline loops: CDR1 WNHNN, CDR2 SYGVQD (reference sequence). Trimming pared 3 bases from V and 3 bases from J, leaving 11 bases between. The CDR3 spans 15 residues. The CDR3 sequence: CASSDQQGANEKLFF. CDR3 sequence (DNA): TGCGCCAGCAGTGACCAACAGGGTGCTAATGAAAAACTGTTTTTT.

The chain combines TRBV2 with TRBJ1-2; D is possibly TRBD1 (6 bases). Per germline, CDR1 SNHLY and CDR2 FYNNEI. V lost 2 bases to trimming and J lost 8 bases, with 18 bases between them. This CDR3 has 15 amino acids. For the CDR3, the DNA is TGTGCCAGCAGTGAAAGGAGAAAGGGGGAAACGGGCTACACCTTC. Its translation is CASSERRKGETGYTF.

This clone is a singleton in its sample. This chain connects TRBV9 to TRBJ2-1; 10 nucleotides line up with TRBD2. The ends lost 4 bases at V and 8 bases at J; junction bases unmatched: 9. The CDR3 spans 15 residues. Germline CDR1 reads SGDLS; CDR2 reads YYNGEE. The CDR3 is CASSPRAGGPDEQFF. The CDR3 nucleotides read TGTGCCAGCAGCCCCCGAGCGGGGGGGCCCGATGAGCAGTTCTTC.

This clone was seen a single time. The CDR3, as DNA: TGTGCCAGCGGGGCGACTCTCCTACAGGACGAGCAGTACTTC. It codes for CASGATLLQDEQYF. The rearrangement joins TRBV2 to TRBJ2-7; D might be TRBD1 (5 bases). This CDR3 contains 14 residues. The ends were cut back, 8 bases at V and 5 bases at J, with 19 bases in the middle. Germline CDR1 reads SNHLY; CDR2 reads FYNNEI.

V is TRBV7-9 and J is TRBJ2-1; D remains ambiguous. Trimming took off 1 base at V and 16 bases at J, with 14 bases between the two ends. This CDR3 comprises 12 residues. Germline CDR1 SEHNR, CDR2 FQNEAQ (reference sequence). Here the CDR3 reads CASSLGVLEEFF. CDR3 sequence (DNA): TGTGCCAGCAGCTTAGGAGTCCTAGAAGAATTCTTC. The full variable domain, its missing parts supplied by reference TRBV7-9 and TRBJ2-1, is DTGVSQNPRHKITKRGQNVTFRCDPISEHNRLYWYRQTLGQGPEFLTYFQNEAQLEKSRLLSDRFSAERPKGSFSTLEIQRTEQGDSAMYLCASSLGVLEEFFGPGTRLTVL.

The rearrangement joins TRBV19 to TRBJ1-2, with D possibly TRBD1 on 5 matching bases. V lost 7 bases and J 4 bases, leaving 13 bases between the germline ends. The CDR3 contains 13 residues. CDR1 is LNHDA, CDR2 SQIVND, per germline (reference sequence). In nucleotides, the CDR3 is TGTGCCAGTACCACGACAGAATCCTATGGCTACACCTTC. This translates into CASTTTESYGYTF.

This chain joins TRBV19 and TRBJ2-2, with TRBD1 identical over 9 bases. Unmatched junction bases numbered 7, after V lost 10 bases and J lost 4 bases. Germline CDR1 LNHDA, CDR2 SQIVND (reference sequence). The CDR3 has 14 amino acids. The CDR3 spells CATRQGETTGELFF. CDR3 sequence (DNA): TGTGCCACCCGACAGGGGGAGACCACCGGGGAGCTGTTTTTT. Full variable domain (rest looked up from reference TRBV19 and TRBJ2-2): DGGITQSPKYLFRKEGQNVTLSCEQNLNHDAMYWYRQDPGQGLRLIYYSQIVNDFQKGDIAEGYSVSREKKESFPLTVTSAQKNPTAFYLCATRQGETTGELFFGEGSRLTVL.

The chain joins TRBV27 to TRBJ2-2, with TRBD2 matching over 11 bases. Trimming cost V 3 bases and J 6 bases; bases outside gene matches: 6. The CDR3 is made up of 16 amino acids. The germline gives CDR1 MNHEY, CDR2 SMNVEV (reference sequence). CDR3 coding DNA: TGTGCCAGCAGTTTGAGCCTAGCGGGGGGACCCGGGGAGCTGTTTTTT. Translated: CASSLSLAGGPGELFF.

The chain carries TRBV5-1 and TRBJ2-1; TRBD2 agrees at 9 bases. The CDR3 extends over 15 amino acids. The V gene end was trimmed by 0 bases and the J gene end by 7 bases; junction bases not matched to a gene: 5. Germline CDR1 is SGHRS and CDR2 is YFSETQ. The CDR3 is CASSLGRGGLNEQFF. In DNA, the CDR3 is TGCGCCAGCAGCTTGGGGCGGGGGGGCCTGAATGAGCAGTTCTTC.

The chain is built from TRBV9 and TRBJ1-2; 8 nucleotides align to TRBD1. The CDR3 sequence is 16 residues long. Germline loops: CDR1 SGDLS, CDR2 YYNGEE. V dropped 3 bases and J dropped 6; count of bases not matched to a gene: 13. The CDR3 region has the DNA TGTGCCAGCAGCGGGGAACGGGACAGGCTGGGAAATGGCTACACCTTC. Encoded protein: CASSGERDRLGNGYTF.

This clone appeared a few times. The chain recombines TRBV4-1 with TRBJ2-7, with D tentatively TRBD1 or TRBD2 (6 bases each). This CDR3 is built from 13 residues. CDR1 is MGHRA and CDR2 is YSYEKL in the germline V gene. Trimming removed 9 bases at V and 5 bases at J, with 17 bases between. CDR3 sequence (DNA): TGCGCCAGTGGGGGGCAGGGCATCCACGAGCAGTACTTC. It codes for CASGGQGIHEQYF.

This clone was detected once. V and J are TRBV5-4 and TRBJ2-4; possible D gene TRBD2, 7 bases. Germline V gene sequence: CDR1 SGHNT, CDR2 YYREEE (reference sequence). The V gene lost 3 bases and the J gene lost 7 bases, with 20 bases spanning the gap. This CDR3 contains 16 residues. The CDR3 sequence: CASSWERGGGSNIQYF. The DNA for the CDR3 is TGTGCCAGCAGCTGGGAGAGGGGGGGAGGGAGTAACATTCAGTACTTC.

Concerning this clone: An end of the junction differs from the germline gene, which may be a read error. The V gene is TRBV4-1, the J gene TRBJ2-4; D is unclear. The germline gives CDR1 MGHRA, CDR2 YSYEKL. The CDR3 runs to 13 residues. The CDR3 region has the DNA TGCGCCAGCAGCCAATTTCTGGAGAACATTCGGTACTTC. It is translated as CASSQFLENIRYF.

V gene TRBV27 combines with J gene TRBJ1-4; D gene uncertain. Germline V lookup: CDR1 MNHEY, CDR2 SMNVEV (reference sequence). This CDR3 has 16 amino acids. V dropped 2 bases and J dropped 0 bases, with 10 bases sitting between them. The CDR3 loop is CASSLIYPSTNEKLFF. CDR3 sequence (DNA): TGTGCCAGCAGTTTAATCTATCCCTCAACTAATGAAAAACTGTTTTTT. Together with reference TRBV27 and TRBJ1-4, the CDR3 gives the full variable domain: EAQVTQNPRYLITVTGKKLTVTCSQNMNHEYMSWYRQDPGLGLRQIYYSMNVEVTDKGDVPEGYKVSRKEKRNFPLILESPSPNQTSLYFCASSLIYPSTNEKLFFGSGTQLSVL.

The gene calls are TRBV7-8 and TRBJ2-7; no firm D call. V was cut by 8 bases and J by 3 bases, with 8 bases left in between. Germline assignment: CDR1 SGHVS and CDR2 FQNEAQ. The CDR3 runs to 11 residues. The CDR3 nucleotides are TGTGCCAGCCAGGCCGACTACGAGCAGTACTTC. Translated, it gives CASQADYEQYF.

This CDR3 reads CASSSRDRSYEQYF. Here the CDR3 DNA reads TGTGCCAGTAGTTCTCGGGACAGATCCTACGAGCAGTACTTC. The V call is TRBV19, the J call TRBJ2-7; the match to TRBD1 covers 7 bases. The junction had 5 bases not matched to a gene; V was cut back by 5 bases and J by 1 base. CDR3 length: 14 amino acids. From germline, CDR1 is LNHDA and CDR2 SQIVND (reference sequence).

The chain links TRBV4-3 to TRBJ2-3; perhaps TRBD1 as D (6 bases). Germline CDR1 and CDR2: LGHNA and YSLEER. The CDR3 spans 15 residues. Trimming cost V 2 bases and J 5 bases, with 14 bases left between them. The CDR3: CASSQTTGSEDTQYF. The CDR3 region has the DNA TGCGCCAGCAGCCAAACGACAGGTTCAGAAGATACGCAGTATTTT.